This T cell receptor beta chain comes out of a study of blood T cell repertoires in COVID-19. Assay: immunoSEQ multiplex PCR; the TCRdb copy retains only in-frame clones and omits some. The data contain 100,000 to 150,000 clones, around four fifths of them singletons. This clone has just one count. The CDR3 is 14 amino acids. V lost 11 bases to trimming and J lost 6 bases; unmatched junction nucleotides: 10. The V gene's germline CDR1 is MNHNY and CDR2 SVGAGI (reference sequence). The TCR comes from a man in his sixties with acute or convalescent COVID-19. The V gene is TRBV6-6, the J gene TRBJ2-7, with TRBD2 matching 13 bases. Sequenced sample: peripheral blood. For the CDR3, the DNA is TGTGCCGGGAGGACTAGCGGGAGTTTTCTCGAGCAGTACTTC. Protein sequence: CAGRTSGSFLEQYF.